This T cell receptor (beta chain) was sequenced during a study of PD-1 blockade in mismatch repair-deficient tumors (dated by TCRdb to about 2017). Notes on the research overall: Between September 2013 and late 2016, the trial enrolled roughly 86 consecutive patients with 12 types of mismatch repair-deficient cancer, all of whom had received prior treatment and were progressing. Tumor-associated T cell clones were tracked in the peripheral blood of patients responding to PD-1 blockade by deep sequencing of TCR CDR3 regions. The investigation overall reported the following: After pembrolizumab, tumor-resident clones, which were often undetectable in blood before treatment, expanded rapidly and then contracted, generally ahead of radiologic responses.

Comments on this clone: Its antigen is unknown. Base qualities are not at hand, and no much larger clone is one base apart.

V is pared back by 3 bases and J by 5 bases, with 19 bases lying between the germline termini. The CDR3 has 16 amino acids, counting the end cysteine and phenylalanine. The DNA shown is the 48-base CDR3, in frame from base 1. CDR1 and CDR2, looked up from the germline V gene (reference sequence), are LNHDA and SQIVND. Mismatch repair deficiency was established in every enrolled patient by polymerase chain reaction or immunohistochemistry. TCR sequencing was performed for a few patients who responded to pembrolizumab therapy. Pembrolizumab PD-1 blockade was prospectively tested in advanced mismatch repair-deficient cancers, regardless of tissue of origin, in the phase II trial. Peripheral blood T cell samples were collected serially, before PD-1 blockade began and at several time points afterward. Blood sampling time points were reported as weeks after the first dose of pembrolizumab. Receptors were amplified or captured by the immunoSEQ multiplex PCR assay. The immuneACCESS repertoire file appears here via TCRdb, limited to in-frame rearrangements. These files lack a portion of the clones; in checked studies, under half of the deficit traces to unresolved V genes, and the cause of the others is not known. The sample yields some 130,000 clones; almost 90% were counted once. The ten largest clones represent about 11% of the sample.

The sequence derives from an adult with mismatch repair-deficient cancer. The sequencing used peripheral blood, collected about 17 months after starting pembrolizumab. The V gene is TRBV19 and the J gene is TRBJ2-5; the D segment could be TRBD2, given 6 matching bases. The CDR3: CASSIPISGGGETQYF. The nucleotide sequence reads as follows: TGTGCCAGTAGTATCCCAATTAGCGGAGGCGGGGAGACCCAGTACTTC.